In this sample, the clone carrying this T cell receptor (beta chain) turned up once. This sample was included in a study of OX40 agonist ivuxolimab in advanced cancers. Sequenced by immunoSEQ multiplex PCR; TCRdb stores in-frame clones only, minus some. The sample gives around 140,000 clones, about nine tenths of which show up once; 0.9% to 1.2% is in the top ten. Patients who had autoimmune disease history or got systemic immunosuppression were left out. The clonotype was recovered from an adult with an advanced solid tumor such as melanoma, head and neck, liver or kidney cancer. Material: CD4+ or CD8+ T cells sorted from blood, obtained in a trial of the OX40 agonist ivuxolimab.

CDR3 nucleotide sequence: TGTGCCAGCTCCAGAACTAGCGGGTCCCCAGATACGCAGTATTTT. Translation gives CASSRTSGSPDTQYF. The V gene is TRBV19, the J gene TRBJ2-3; TRBD2 agrees at 9 bases. V was clipped by 9 bases and J by 4 bases; unmatched bases: 11. This CDR3 comprises 15 residues. In germline, CDR1 is LNHDA, CDR2 SQIVND (reference sequence).